This entry concerns a single T cell receptor (beta chain). V lost 3 bases, J lost 5 bases, and 17 bases lay in between. The length of the CDR3 is 15 residues. The germline V gene encodes CDR1 MNHNS and CDR2 SASEGT. Under the authors' procedure: Reference gene primer amplification yielded estimated nucleated cell counts. Assay used: immunoSEQ multiplex PCR; TCRdb lists only in-frame clones, some missing. V, J and clone size derive from that table, while D and trimming were established from the DNA sequence. Among about 170,000 clones listed, roughly nine tenths were seen once. The source of the sample is a study of blood T cell repertoires in COVID-19. The Seattle site enrolled patients during active infection and followed them longitudinally.

This TCR was recovered from a woman aged 55-69 years with COVID-19, enrolled during active disease. Sequencing was performed on peripheral blood. This chain links TRBV6-1 with TRBJ2-7; tentatively, D is TRBD2 (6 bases). CDR3 DNA sequence: TGTGCCAGCAGTGACCGTTTAGGAGGGCTACACGAGCAGTACTTC. Its translation is CASSDRLGGLHEQYF.